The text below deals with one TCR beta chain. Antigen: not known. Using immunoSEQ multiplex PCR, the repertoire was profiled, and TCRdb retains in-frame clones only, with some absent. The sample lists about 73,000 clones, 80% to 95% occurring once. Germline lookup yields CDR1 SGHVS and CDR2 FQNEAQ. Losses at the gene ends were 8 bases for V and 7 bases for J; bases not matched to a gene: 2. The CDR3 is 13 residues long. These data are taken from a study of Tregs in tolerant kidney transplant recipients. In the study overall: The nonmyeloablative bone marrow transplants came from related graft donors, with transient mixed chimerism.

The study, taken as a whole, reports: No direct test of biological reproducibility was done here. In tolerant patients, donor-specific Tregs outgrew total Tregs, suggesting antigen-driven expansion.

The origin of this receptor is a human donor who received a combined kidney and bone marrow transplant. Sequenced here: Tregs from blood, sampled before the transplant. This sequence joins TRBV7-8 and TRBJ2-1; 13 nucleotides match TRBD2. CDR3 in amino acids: CASGGLAGNEQFF. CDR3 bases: TGTGCCAGCGGGGGACTAGCGGGAAATGAGCAGTTCTTC.